The next 5 T cell receptor beta chains were all read from a single sample in a study of post-analysis software for immune sequencing data. Unique molecular identifiers were present in the TCR beta cDNA libraries. TCRdb reprocessed the PCR reads with MiXCR, giving one entry per CDR3 protein. The table includes fewer than 850,000 distinct CDR3 sequences, 25% to 30% detected once. Study-wide results and limits: In patients, about five TRBV segments were more frequent than in controls, with TRBV5-6, TRBV5-1 and TRBV20-1 among them.

These receptors have no identified antigens. The sample taken for sequencing was blood. These TCRs come from a girl between 5 and 17 years old with multiple sclerosis.

This clonotype was counted a few times. The CDR3 sequence: CASSRQGGEQYF. As DNA, the CDR3 is TGTGCCAGCAGTCGACAGGGGGGCGAGCAGTACTTC. This chain joins TRBV27 and TRBJ2-7; 9 bases match TRBD1. The V segment lost 5 bases and the J segment 6 bases; nucleotides outside the gene matches: 2. The CDR3 contains 12 residues. The germline CDR1 and CDR2 sequences are MNHEY and SMNVEV (reference sequence).

J is TRBJ2-7 and V is TRBV6-6; 7 bases fit TRBD1. With V trimmed by 5 bases and J by 3 bases, 10 bases remained unmatched. This CDR3 comprises 15 residues. Per the germline V gene, CDR1 is MNHNY and CDR2 is SVGAGI (reference sequence). CDR3 protein: CASSRLDRLSYEQYF. The DNA for the CDR3 is TGTGCCAGCAGTCGTCTGGACAGGCTAAGCTACGAGCAGTACTTC.

In this sample, this clonotype turned up a few times. The chain has TRBV11-3 and TRBJ2-3; the D call may be TRBD1 or TRBD2 (7 bases each). Germline V gene sequence: CDR1 SGHNT, CDR2 YENEEA. The CDR3 extends over 14 amino acids. V was pared by 7 bases and J by 2 bases, with 13 bases between. Here the CDR3 DNA reads TGTGCCAGCACGAGCGGGACAGACACAGATACGCAGTATTTT. Translation: CASTSGTDTDTQYF.

The table lists this clonotype with many counts. V and J are TRBV20-1 and TRBJ2-7, with 10 bases that match TRBD2. Per germline, CDR1 DFQATT and CDR2 SNEGSKA (reference sequence). With 0 bases clipped from V and 6 bases from J, the junction kept 5 bases outside the gene matches. The CDR3 has 14 residues. This CDR3 reads CSARERTSGGEQYF. In DNA, the CDR3 is TGCAGTGCTAGAGAAAGGACTAGCGGTGGCGAGCAGTACTTC.

This clonotype was detected only a few times. The rearrangement uses TRBV7-2 and TRBJ2-7, with D possibly called TRBD1 or TRBD2 (8 bases each). This CDR3 comprises 18 residues. The V gene's germline CDR1 is SGHTA and CDR2 FQGNSA. Trimming pared 1 base from V and 4 bases from J, leaving 23 bases between. CDR3 nucleotide sequence: TGTGCCAGCAGCTTAGTAGTCCAGGGGGCGGGAGGCCTTTACGAGCAGTACTTC. Translating gives CASSLVVQGAGGLYEQYF.